The T cell receptor beta chain under discussion was sequenced for a study of blood T cell repertoires in COVID-19 (dated by TCRdb to 2018 to 2021). General notes on the study: Samples covering the acute and convalescent phases of COVID-19 were provided by collaborators in the United States, Italy and Spain. Where HLA class I and class II types were available, the types were taken from metadata supplied by the sample provider, not from assay-based typing. The samples were drawn from the first 160 participants of the ongoing ImmuneRACE study and from about 1,200 subjects provided by 6 global collaborators. The sample metadata nearly always contained a de-identified subject ID, COVID-19 status, age in years and sex. The material from the prospective study consisted of cDNA or gDNA derived from T cells, B-cell-depleted T cells, or PBMCs. A freely available public database, intended as a resource for researchers studying the immune response to SARS-CoV-2, is where the repertoires were released. Subjects who had been exposed to COVID-19, were actively infected with it, or had recovered from it provided the deeply sampled blood TCRbeta repertoires that made up the dataset. Overall study results and their limits: The amount of clinical and demographic metadata varied by source and participant and was provided uncurated.

The immunoSEQ Assay, a bias-controlled multiplex PCR, was used to amplify TCRbeta CDR3 regions from genomic DNA. Turning to the authors' computational methods: Nucleated cell counts per sample were estimated from amplification of reference gene primers within the assay. To quantify the absolute abundance of each unique TCRbeta CDR3 rearrangement, sequence reads were collapsed and filtered. For each sample, productive Simpson clonality was calculated by taking the square root of Simpson's diversity index across productive rearrangements. TCRdb obtained this table from immuneACCESS and retained in-frame rearrangements with V and J assigned. These tables miss some clones; where compared with another copy, unresolved V genes account for less than half of the shortfall, and the remainder is unexplained. Clone size and the V and J calls come from that table; the DNA yielded D and trimming. The sample data list 100,000 to 150,000 clones, and approximately 85% of these were observed just once. Approximately 3.5% of the sample rests with the top ten.

Counted from cysteine to phenylalanine, this CDR3 has 14 amino acids. Just the 42-base CDR3 DNA is kept, in frame starting at base 1. From V the trimming removes 3 bases and from J it removes 6 bases, while the gene matches leave 8 bases of the junction unaccounted for. For CDR1 and CDR2, the germline V gene lists SGHRS and YFSETQ. At one collaborating source in Seattle, patients were enrolled during active infection and were followed longitudinally through the course of disease. The collaborating institutions used their own protocols to collect whole blood in K2EDTA tubes. For TCRbeta analysis, collaborators shipped samples in one of three forms: frozen whole blood, isolated PBMCs, or DNA extracted from either of those sample types. Comment on this clone: The antigen this receptor binds is unknown. No much larger clonotype is one base removed from it; base qualities were not supplied.

The TCR originated in a woman over 75 with COVID-19, enrolled during active disease. Sample: peripheral blood. Recombination connected TRBV5-1 to TRBJ2-7, with 8 junctional bases fitting TRBD1. The CDR3 region: CASSSGTGTFEQYF. Read as DNA, the sequence is TGCGCCAGCAGCTCCGGGACAGGTACGTTCGAGCAGTACTTC.